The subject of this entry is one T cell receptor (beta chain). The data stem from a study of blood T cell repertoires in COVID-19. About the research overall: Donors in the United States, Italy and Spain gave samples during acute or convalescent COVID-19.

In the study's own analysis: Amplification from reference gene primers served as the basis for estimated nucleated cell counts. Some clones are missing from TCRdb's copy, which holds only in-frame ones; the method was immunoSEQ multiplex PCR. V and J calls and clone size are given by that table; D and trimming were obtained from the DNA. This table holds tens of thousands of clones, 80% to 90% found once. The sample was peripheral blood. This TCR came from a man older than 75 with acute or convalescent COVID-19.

The CDR3 region is CASSQGQRGLTGELFF. Here the CDR3 DNA reads TGTGCCAGCAGCCAAGGGCAGCGGGGCCTCACCGGGGAGCTGTTTTTT. The rearrangement uses TRBV3-1 (or the pseudogene TRBV3-2) and TRBJ2-2; 7 positions match TRBD2. There are 16 residues in the CDR3. J lost 4 bases, V lost 1 base, and 6 bases had no gene match. CDR1 is LGHDT and CDR2 is YNNKEL in the germline V gene (reference sequence).